The 23 T cell receptor beta chains reported below all come from one sample, sequenced in a study of shared clonotypes between healthy human individuals. Clones were read by immunoSEQ multiplex PCR, and TCRdb kept only the in-frame ones, dropping some. The sample includes about 660,000 clones, approximately 79% of them seen just once. The sample consisted of memory CD4+ T cells sorted from blood. The subset here: CD45RA-negative fraction. The receptor source for this set is a woman aged 25 to 39 in good health.

The CDR3 loop is CASSQEGLADYNEQFF. CDR3 nucleotide sequence: TGTGCCAGCAGCCAAGAAGGGCTAGCGGACTACAATGAGCAGTTCTTC. This sequence joins TRBV4-2 and TRBJ2-1, with 7 bases that match TRBD2. The germline gives CDR1 LGHNA, CDR2 YNFKEQ. This CDR3 has 16 residues. After removal of 0 bases from V and 3 bases from J, the junction contained 5 bases not matched to a gene.

A note on this clone: Within the sample, other DNA sequences also encode this same CDR3. The rearrangement joins TRBV4-1 to TRBJ1-5, with no clear D. CDR1 is MGHRA and CDR2 is YSYEKL in the germline V gene. Between the trimmed V and J ends, which lost 0 bases and 5 bases, there was a span of 8 bases. This CDR3 has 14 amino acids. CDR3 loop: CASSQERRDQPQHF. DNA of the CDR3: TGCGCCAGCAGCCAAGAGCGTAGGGATCAGCCCCAGCATTTT.

The rearrangement links TRBV4-1 to TRBJ1-1, with D hard to call. V shed 0 bases and J shed 1 base, with 18 bases lying between them. This CDR3 region has 18 residues. Germline CDR1 reads MGHRA; CDR2 reads YSYEKL. DNA of the CDR3: TGCGCCAGCAGCCAAGAAAAGGCCGGGCGAGGAGCGAACACTGAAGCTTTCTTT. Its protein product is CASSQEKAGRGANTEAFF.

V usage is TRBV6-6 and J usage is TRBJ2-3, with D tentatively TRBD2 (6 bases). V was trimmed by 6 bases and J by 5 bases, leaving 18 bases between them. CDR3 length: 15 amino acids. From germline, CDR1 is MNHNY and CDR2 SVGAGI (reference sequence). CDR3 nucleotide sequence: TGTGCCAGCAGCCATCTTGGCGGGGAGGAAGATACGCAGTATTTT. It yields the protein CASSHLGGEEDTQYF.

In this sample, this clone turned up a few times. The rearrangement joins TRBV18 to TRBJ1-5; D is possibly TRBD1 (6 bases). Germline V gene sequence: CDR1 KGHSH, CDR2 LQKENI. Deletions cut 3 bases from V and 6 bases from J, with 18 bases between. This CDR3 comprises 16 residues. CDR3 bases: TGTGCCAGCTCACCGAATCTAAACAGGGCGGCTCAGCCCCAGCATTTT. This translates into CASSPNLNRAAQPQHF.

This rearrangement joins TRBV7-2 to TRBJ2-7, with D tentatively TRBD1 (6 bases). The CDR3 totals 12 residues. Germline V lookup: CDR1 SGHTA, CDR2 FQGNSA. Between the trimmed V and J ends, which lost 7 bases and 3 bases, there was a span of 10 bases. The CDR3 region has the DNA TGTGCCAGCACCGACAGGAGCTACGAGCAGTACTTC. It yields the protein CASTDRSYEQYF.

The CDR3 spells CASRGTFGEQYF. The DNA of the CDR3 is TGTGCCAGCCGAGGGACTTTTGGCGAGCAGTACTTC. The gene calls are TRBV27 and TRBJ2-7; a weak D match, TRBD2 (6 bases). CDR1 and CDR2 from the germline V gene are MNHEY and SMNVEV (reference sequence). The CDR3 is 12 amino acids. Trimming pared 8 bases from V and 6 bases from J, leaving 14 bases between.

J is TRBJ2-7 and V is TRBV7-3, with 14 nucleotides matching TRBD2. CDR1 SGHTA and CDR2 FQGTGA come from the germline V gene. V lost 2 bases, J lost 6 bases, and 3 bases stayed unmatched. CDR3 length: 15 residues. This CDR3 reads CASSLGGLAGGEQYF. Written as DNA, the CDR3 is TGTGCCAGCAGCTTAGGAGGACTAGCGGGAGGCGAGCAGTACTTC.

This clone was counted between two and nine times. The chain couples TRBV23-1 to TRBJ2-4; D perhaps matches TRBD2 (5 bases). TRBV23-1 is an open reading frame whose function is uncertain. The length of the CDR3 is 16 residues. Trimming left V 0 bases short and J 0 bases short, with 9 bases between. Here the CDR3 DNA reads TGCGCCAGCAGTCAATCCGGAGGACTAGCCAAAAACATTCAGTACTTC. It is translated as CASSQSGGLAKNIQYF.

J is TRBJ2-7 and V is TRBV27; D might be TRBD2 (5 bases). V was shortened by 3 bases and J by 3 bases, with 9 bases between the two germline ends. CDR1 is MNHEY, CDR2 SMNVEV, per germline (reference sequence). The CDR3 extends over 13 amino acids. The CDR3 here is CASSFGLNYEQYF. The CDR3 bases are TGTGCCAGCAGTTTTGGACTGAACTACGAGCAGTACTTC.

This clone was seen ten or more times. CDR3: CASRGGNNEQFF. The CDR3 DNA sequence: TGCGCCAGCAGAGGAGGAAACAATGAGCAGTTCTTC. The V call is TRBV5-1, the J call TRBJ2-1, with a possible D match to TRBD2 (5 bases). Germline V gene sequence: CDR1 SGHRS, CDR2 YFSETQ. The CDR3 spans 12 residues. V was cut by 5 bases and J by 5 bases, with 8 bases left in between.

To note about this clone: Other DNA sequences in this sample translate to the same CDR3. The chain combines TRBV5-1 with TRBJ2-7, with a weak D call TRBD1 (5 bases). Germline CDR1 and CDR2: SGHRS and YFSETQ. The CDR3 contains 14 residues. The ends were cut back, 3 bases at V and 0 bases at J, with 10 bases in the middle. CDR3: CASSWGVSSYEQYF. The CDR3 coding sequence is TGCGCCAGCAGCTGGGGCGTGAGCTCCTACGAGCAGTACTTC. Drawing the rest from reference TRBV5-1 and TRBJ2-7, the complete variable domain is KAGVTQTPRYLIKTRGQQVTLSCSPISGHRSVSWYQQTPGQGLQFLFEYFSETQRNKGNFPGRFSGRQFSNSRSEMNVSTLELGDSALYLCASSWGVSSYEQYFGPGTRLTVT.

V usage is TRBV19 and J usage is TRBJ2-5; 7 bases agree with TRBD1. The J call is doubtful: the DNA matches TRBJ2-7 better. The CDR3 is 14 amino acids. Germline loops: CDR1 LNHDA, CDR2 SQIVND (reference sequence). CDR3 residues: CASSHGTALYEQYF. The CDR3 DNA follows: TGTGCCAGTAGTCACGGGACAGCGCTCTACGAGCAGTACTTC.

Points on this clone: A read error may account for a junction end that differs from germline. The chain combines TRBV4-2 with TRBJ1-2, with D uncertain. CDR1 is LGHNA, CDR2 YNFKEQ, per germline. The CDR3 sequence is 12 residues long. The CDR3 DNA follows: TGTGCCAGCAGCCAAGTCGAGTCTTGGGCAGTCTTC. This sequence encodes CASSQVESWAVF.

The chain employs TRBV5-6 and TRBJ2-7, with a weak D call TRBD1 (6 bases). The CDR3 sequence is 14 residues long. With 1 base removed from V and 2 bases from J, the gap between germline ends came to 10 bases. CDR1 and CDR2 from the germline V gene are SGHDT and YYEEEE. The CDR3 sequence: CASSLLAGAYEQYF. CDR3 sequence (DNA): TGTGCCAGCAGCTTGTTGGCAGGGGCCTACGAGCAGTACTTC.

This chain connects TRBV15 to TRBJ2-3; D possibly corresponds to TRBD2 (5 bases). Germline lookup yields CDR1 LNHNV and CDR2 YYDKDF (reference sequence). The CDR3 contains 16 residues. Trimming left V 0 bases short and J 5 bases short, with 15 bases between. In DNA, the CDR3 is TGTGCCACCAGCAGAGACAAGCGGCTTCTCTTAGATACGCAGTATTTT. This sequence encodes CATSRDKRLLLDTQYF.

The V and J genes are TRBV5-1 and TRBJ2-1, with D uncertain. Per the germline V gene, CDR1 is SGHRS and CDR2 is YFSETQ. This CDR3 spans 15 amino acids. V lost 0 bases to trimming and J lost 4 bases, with 11 bases between them. CDR3 DNA sequence: TGCGCCAGCAGCTTGGTTACTACCGAGTACAATGAGCAGTTCTTC. This encodes CASSLVTTEYNEQFF. Variable domain in full (rest from reference TRBV5-1 and TRBJ2-1): KAGVTQTPRYLIKTRGQQVTLSCSPISGHRSVSWYQQTPGQGLQFLFEYFSETQRNKGNFPGRFSGRQFSNSRSEMNVSTLELGDSALYLCASSLVTTEYNEQFFGPGTRLTVL.

There are a few counts of this clone. CDR3 DNA: TGTGCCAGCAGTTACAGGGGGACAAGAGGCAATGAGCAGTTCTTC. It translates to CASSYRGTRGNEQFF. This chain connects TRBV6-6 to TRBJ2-1; TRBD1 might be the D (6 bases). This CDR3 is 15 amino acids long. CDR1 and CDR2 (germline): MNHNY, SVGAGI (reference sequence). The V and J ends lost 2 bases and 6 bases respectively, with 14 bases between them.

The chain carries TRBV7-8 and TRBJ2-7; 7 bases match TRBD2. CDR1 and CDR2 (germline): SGHVS, FQNEAQ. The junction had 6 bases not matched to a gene; V was cut back by 2 bases and J by 5 bases. CDR3 size: 14 residues. The CDR3 region has the DNA TGTGCCAGCAGCTTAAGGCGGGAGCGCAACGAGCAGTACTTC. Amino acids: CASSLRRERNEQYF.

V and J are TRBV28 and TRBJ1-2; D possibly corresponds to TRBD1 (6 bases). Trimming cost V 6 bases and J 8 bases, with 19 bases left between them. The germline CDR1 and CDR2 sequences are MDHEN and SYDVKM. The CDR3 is 14 residues long. CDR3 bases: TGTGCCAGCAGAACCAGGGGTGGTGTACGCGGCTACACCTTC. Translation: CASRTRGGVRGYTF.

The chain recombines TRBV28 with TRBJ1-5; 8 bases line up with TRBD1. J lost 7 bases, V lost 2 bases, and 16 bases had no gene match. Germline CDR1 reads MDHEN; CDR2 reads SYDVKM. The CDR3 has 18 amino acids. This CDR3 is CASSLAAGGARVKQPQHF. The DNA of the CDR3 is TGTGCCAGCAGTTTAGCGGCAGGGGGCGCGAGGGTGAAGCAGCCCCAGCATTTT.

The chain joins TRBV6-1 to TRBJ1-4; 9 nucleotides line up with TRBD1. J was trimmed by 8 bases and V by 7 bases; bases with no gene match: 11. This CDR3 region has 15 residues. CDR1 is MNHNS and CDR2 is SASEGT in the germline V gene. CDR3 amino acids: CASNYDGQGREKLFF. The CDR3 nucleotides read TGTGCCAGCAACTACGATGGACAGGGGAGGGAAAAACTGTTTTTT.

The chain recombines TRBV10-1 with TRBJ2-6; D is possibly TRBD1 (6 bases). This CDR3 region has 14 residues. V lost 6 bases, J lost 2 bases, and 8 bases lay in between. Germline loops: CDR1 WNHNN, CDR2 SYGVQD (reference sequence). CDR3 protein: CASSEGAGANVLTF. CDR3 in DNA: TGCGCCAGCAGCGAGGGGGCTGGGGCCAACGTCCTGACTTTC.